Sequencing of this T cell receptor beta chain was carried out in a study of T cell responses to AZD1222 COVID-19 vaccine. In germline, CDR1 is SGHVS, CDR2 FQNEAQ. J was trimmed by 2 bases and V by 0 bases; bases with no gene match: 2. The CDR3 loop spans 17 amino acids. Pooled in the analysis were second doses at about 4 or about 12 weeks. The repertoire was sequenced with immunoSEQ multiplex PCR; TCRdb's copy has only in-frame clones and lacks some. The sample lists 120,000 or so clones; around 80% were seen once. The chain employs TRBV7-8 and TRBJ2-1, with 12 bases lining up with TRBD1. The clonotype comes from an adult who received the AZD1222 COVID-19 vaccine. The material was peripheral blood, obtained 28 days after the second AZD1222 dose. Written as DNA, the CDR3 is TGTGCCAGCAGCTTAGCGGGACAGGGGGCGGCCTACAATGAGCAGTTCTTC. This gives the protein CASSLAGQGAAYNEQFF.